Listed below are T cell receptor beta chains from one sample, sequenced in a study of post-analysis software for immune sequencing data. TCRdb analysed the PCR reads with MiXCR anew, one entry per CDR3 protein. The sample includes under 900,000 distinct CDR3 sequences, under 70% of them seen just once. Input material: blood. Every receptor here comes from a girl between 10 and 17 years old with multiple sclerosis. Both conserved end residues are part of each CDR3.

V gene	J gene	CDR3 protein
TRBV3-1	TRBJ1-2	CASSPTTAVRGGYTF
TRBV5-1	TRBJ2-4	CASSLVGQAVKNIQYF
TRBV12-3/TRBV12-4	TRBJ2-5	CASTRGLRNEQYF
TRBV7-9	TRBJ2-7	CASSLERRVDEQYF
TRBV10-3	TRBJ2-5	CTIADRGEETQYF
TRBV10-3	TRBJ2-7	CAIRRGEAYEQYF
TRBV29-1	TRBJ2-1	CGVQVLGRTGRSYNEQFF
TRBV12-3/TRBV12-4	TRBJ2-7	CASSSGLAAEQYF
TRBV10-3	TRBJ2-1	CAVADYNEQFF
TRBV5-1	TRBJ1-1	CASSLTGTGSTEAFF
TRBV18	TRBJ2-1	CASSTSAPAYNEQFF
TRBV5-1	TRBJ2-1	CASSSLGLANEQFF
TRBV21-1	TRBJ2-5	CASSKELGRGQETQYF
TRBV29-1	TRBJ1-1	CSVRHLNTEAFF
TRBV10-3	TRBJ2-7	CARQGANYEQYF
TRBV5-1	TRBJ2-1	CASSLETDPMDEQFF
TRBV11-3	TRBJ2-1	CASSIRTSGFYNEQFF
TRBV15	TRBJ2-7	CATSSYSGTRNEQYF
TRBV29-1	TRBJ2-7	CSVEGQGASEQYF
TRBV6-6	TRBJ2-5	CASSYNARQETQYF
TRBV4-1	TRBJ2-1	CASSQVGAPGQFF
TRBV24-1	TRBJ2-1	CATSDTRTGGAYNEQFF
TRBV28	TRBJ2-5	CAGGQGSQETQYF
TRBV20-1	TRBJ1-5	CSASRRTGGGQPQHF
TRBV20-1	TRBJ2-7	CSARGLSGGLYEQYF
TRBV6-1	TRBJ1-1	CASSGTAPTTEAFF
TRBV20-1	TRBJ1-6	CSGNEGGTYNSPLHF
TRBV7-2	TRBJ1-5	CASSPRYNQPQHF
TRBV3-1	TRBJ2-1	CASSQYIYNEQFF
TRBV7-8	TRBJ2-4	CASSLQLAGAKNIQYF
TRBV12-3/TRBV12-4	TRBJ1-2	CASSLASGQGYNYGYTF
TRBV20-1	TRBJ2-5	CSASKTGGEETQYF
TRBV20-1	NA	CSARSAPGLAGGETQYF
TRBV29-1	NA	CSVSKRDSQETQYF
TRBV29-1	TRBJ1-1	CSVEVRNRMVGTEAFF
TRBV4-1	TRBJ2-1	CASSQDPSGTAGYNEQFF
TRBV10-3	TRBJ2-7	CAISEPGTSSYEQYF
TRBV12-3/TRBV12-4	TRBJ1-6	CASSLRRTLHF
TRBV7-9	TRBJ2-7	CASSLRGQDYEQYF
TRBV29-1	TRBJ1-2	CSVGGRNFYGYTF
TRBV20-1	NA	CSAQTSGTYNEQYF
TRBV7-3	TRBJ2-1	CASSLYSSLSYNEQFF
TRBV10-3	TRBJ2-1	CARLASPLKHEQFF
TRBV2	NA	CASSSTGGVTYEQYF
TRBV29-1	TRBJ1-2	CSVDGMNYGYTF
TRBV20-1	TRBJ1-5	CSARGGRFSNQPQHF
TRBV6-2/TRBV6-3	TRBJ1-6	CASSYYRSRDNSPLHF
TRBV20-1	TRBJ2-3	CSAGLRAISTDTQYF
TRBV15	TRBJ2-4	CATSREEGGIQYF
TRBV7-2	TRBJ2-3	CASSLSSSGHPTDTQYF
TRBV20-1	TRBJ2-7	CSARDKRLAGPYEQYF
TRBV7-8	TRBJ2-3	CASSSPQGLAGRADTQYF
TRBV10-3	TRBJ2-6	CAPAKGGALRSGANVLTF
TRBV3-1	TRBJ1-2	CASSPTGNNYGYTF
TRBV7-8	TRBJ2-1	CASSSGLASGGQNEQFF